Shown below are 20 T cell receptor beta chains from a single sample sequenced in a study of patients and donors after allogeneic stem cell transplantation. TCRdb re-derived calls from the RT-PCR reads in MiXCR, one entry per CDR3 protein. Here the sample spans about a million distinct CDR3 sequences, more than 15% being singletons. The specimen was blood, either unsorted or a sorted T cell fraction (not recorded which). These TCRs come from a human donor who was either an allogeneic HSCT recipient or a stem cell or donor lymphocyte infusion donor (not recorded which). It is not recorded whose cells these are; they may come from a transplant donor.

The chain links TRBV7-9 to TRBJ1-2; TRBD1 is a possible D gene (6 bases). Germline V gene lookup returns CDR1 SEHNR and CDR2 FQNEAQ (reference sequence). The CDR3 totals 15 residues. Trimming pared 5 bases from V and 3 bases from J, leaving 16 bases between. Here the CDR3 DNA reads TGTGCCAGCAGCGGCCCCAGGGGAGGAGACTATGGCTACACCTTC. It is translated as CASSGPRGGDYGYTF.

This clonotype was counted ten times or more. V usage is TRBV24-1 and J usage is TRBJ1-2; no clear D. Germline V gene lookup returns CDR1 KGHDR and CDR2 SFDVKD. The CDR3 has 13 residues. V lost 3 bases and J lost 8, with 12 bases in between. CDR3 nucleotides: TGTGCCACCAGTGATCTTACGGGCCGGGGCTACACCTTC. It translates to CATSDLTGRGYTF.

The chain couples TRBV4-1 to TRBJ1-2, with D possibly TRBD1 on 5 matching bases. The V and J ends lost 1 base and 6 bases respectively, with 24 bases between them. The CDR3 covers 18 residues. The germline V gene encodes CDR1 MGHRA and CDR2 YSYEKL. The CDR3 region is CASSQVIISGKAKDGYTF. CDR3 bases: TGCGCCAGCAGCCAAGTAATAATTTCAGGGAAGGCAAAGGATGGCTACACCTTC.

This clonotype has a count of ten or more. The rearrangement links TRBV5-4 to TRBJ1-2; D remains unclear. The CDR3 loop spans 15 amino acids. Trimming cost V 2 bases and J 2 bases, with 13 bases left between them. Germline lookup yields CDR1 SGHNT and CDR2 YYREEE (reference sequence). The CDR3 nucleotides read TGTGCCAGCAGCTTCGCGGGAAGAGAGAACTATGGCTACACCTTC. Encoded protein: CASSFAGRENYGYTF.

Notes on this clonotype: A read error is possible here, since a much larger clone lies one base away. The V gene is TRBV12-3 or TRBV12-4, the J gene TRBJ2-1; a possible D gene is TRBD2 (5 bases). The CDR3 length is 11 residues. Trimming pared 6 bases from V and 9 bases from J, leaving 9 bases between. The CDR3, as DNA: TGTGCCAGCAGCCCTAGCATTGAGCAGTTCTTC. This sequence encodes CASSPSIEQFF.

This clonotype was found many times. This sequence joins TRBV25-1 and TRBJ2-3; D unclear. In germline, CDR1 is MGHDK, CDR2 SYGVNS. V shed 4 bases and J shed 3 bases, with 8 bases lying between them. The CDR3 is 13 amino acids. DNA of the CDR3: TGTGCCAGCAGTGTGGTAGCAACAGATACGCAGTATTTT. Its protein product is CASSVVATDTQYF. Based on the CDR3 plus reference TRBV25-1 and TRBJ2-3, the full variable domain is EADIYQTPRYLVIGTGKKITLECSQTMGHDKMYWYQQDPGMELHLIHYSYGVNSTEKGDLSSESTVSRIRTEHFPLTLESARPSHTSQYLCASSVVATDTQYFGPGTRLTVL.

This clonotype was observed a handful of times. A read error may account for a junction end that differs from germline. This chain uses TRBV27 with TRBJ2-7, with no clear D. Germline assignment: CDR1 MNHEY and CDR2 SMNVEV (reference sequence). This CDR3 comprises 11 residues. The CDR3 nucleotides are TGTGCCAGCAGTTTACGGGCGGAGTGGTTTTTC. This sequence encodes CASSLRAEWFF.

Only a few counts were recorded for this clonotype. This rearrangement joins TRBV12-3 or TRBV12-4 to TRBJ2-7; 10 nucleotides align to TRBD1. J gave up 3 bases and V 4 bases, and 21 bases lay outside the gene matches. This CDR3 spans 20 amino acids. The CDR3 sequence is CASSSSGQGYQTPLLYEQYF. CDR3 coding DNA: TGTGCCAGCAGTTCATCGGGACAGGGGTATCAAACGCCCCTCCTCTACGAGCAGTACTTC.

About this clonotype itself: A much larger clonotype is one base distant, so this may be a read error. The chain has TRBV11-2 and TRBJ2-3; possible D gene TRBD2, 6 bases. Trimming removed 1 base from V and 4 bases from J, with 12 bases in between. Germline V gives CDR1 SGHAT, CDR2 FQNNGV. The CDR3 length is 15 residues. In DNA, the CDR3 is TGTGCCAGCAGCTTAGGGGCTAGCGTGTCAGATACGCAGTATTTT. The encoded protein is CASSLGASVSDTQYF.

The chain recombines TRBV7-2 with TRBJ1-6; D gene unclear. Trimming left V 4 bases short and J 7 bases short, with 14 bases between. The germline gives CDR1 SGHTA, CDR2 FQGNSA. The CDR3 is 15 amino acids. The CDR3 DNA reads TGTGCCAGCAGCTCCCAAGTAAGGAAGAATTCACCCCTCCACTTT. Translation: CASSSQVRKNSPLHF. The full variable domain, rest sourced from reference TRBV7-2 and TRBJ1-6, is GAGVSQSPSNKVTEKGKDVELRCDPISGHTALYWYRQSLGQGLEFLIYFQGNSAPDKSGLPSDRFSAERTGGSVSTLTIQRTQQEDSAVYLCASSSQVRKNSPLHFGNGTRLTVT.

The table lists this clonotype with a few counts. The V gene is TRBV19, the J gene TRBJ2-7; TRBD2 matches at 10 bases. Germline V gives CDR1 LNHDA, CDR2 SQIVND (reference sequence). The CDR3 is 16 residues long. V was clipped by 10 bases and J by 3 bases; unmatched bases: 15. The CDR3 spells CAILLAGGPWVYEQYF. CDR3 DNA sequence: TGTGCCATCCTATTAGCGGGAGGACCTTGGGTCTACGAGCAGTACTTC.

This clonotype has only a few counts. V usage is TRBV5-6 and J usage is TRBJ1-2, with a possible D match to TRBD1 (6 bases). Trimming stripped 4 bases from V and 8 bases from J, with 12 bases between. Germline values: CDR1 SGHDT, CDR2 YYEEEE. The CDR3 has 12 residues. The CDR3 loop reads CASSPDRRGYTF. Written as DNA, the CDR3 is TGTGCCAGCAGCCCCGACAGGAGGGGCTACACCTTC. The variable domain in full, with the rest retrieved from reference TRBV5-6 and TRBJ1-2, is DAGVTQSPTHLIKTRGQQVTLRCSPKSGHDTVSWYQQALGQGPQFIFQYYEEEERQRGNFPDRFSGHQFPNYSSELNVNALLLGDSALYLCASSPDRRGYTFGSGTRLTVV.

This chain joins TRBV30 and TRBJ1-5; D is possibly TRBD1 (6 bases). Germline assignment: CDR1 GTSNPN and CDR2 SVGIG (reference sequence). The CDR3 loop spans 14 amino acids. Trimming stripped 0 bases from V and 4 bases from J, with 10 bases between. The CDR3 spells CAWSVGGRNQPQHF. The CDR3 DNA reads TGTGCCTGGAGTGTCGGGGGCAGAAATCAGCCCCAGCATTTT.

This clonotype was counted between two and nine times. The chain recombines TRBV27 with TRBJ1-1; D possibly corresponds to TRBD1 (5 bases). Germline CDR1 reads MNHEY; CDR2 reads SMNVEV (reference sequence). Deletions cut 1 base from V and 7 bases from J, with 10 bases between. CDR3 length: 13 residues. For the CDR3, the DNA is TGTGCCAGCAGTTTATGGAGGGGATATGAAGCTTTCTTT. Its protein is CASSLWRGYEAFF.

V usage is TRBV2 and J usage is TRBJ1-5, with a tentative D call TRBD1 (5 bases). Trimming removed 2 bases at V and 9 bases at J, with 11 bases between. Germline V lookup: CDR1 SNHLY, CDR2 FYNNEI. The CDR3 loop spans 13 amino acids. This CDR3 is CASSEMGVRPQHF. The CDR3 nucleotides are TGTGCCAGCAGTGAAATGGGGGTGCGGCCCCAGCATTTT.

There are many counts of this clonotype. The gene calls are TRBV4-2 and TRBJ2-1; 10 positions agree with TRBD2. Germline V gene data show CDR1 as LGHNA and CDR2 as YNFKEQ. J was trimmed by 4 bases and V by 0 bases; bases with no gene match: 3. This CDR3 contains 16 residues. CDR3 DNA sequence: TGTGCCAGCAGCCAAGAGGCTAGCGGGGGATACAATGAGCAGTTCTTC. Protein: CASSQEASGGYNEQFF.

V gene TRBV4-1 combines with J gene TRBJ2-5; no reliable D call. Trimming removed 5 bases from V and 2 bases from J, with 9 bases in between. CDR3 size: 13 residues. Germline lookup yields CDR1 MGHRA and CDR2 YSYEKL. In DNA form, the CDR3 reads TGCGCCAGCAGCACACTACTACAAGAGACCCAGTACTTC. It codes for CASSTLLQETQYF.

The rearrangement uses TRBV4-3 and TRBJ2-2; possibly TRBD1 for D (5 bases). Deletions cut 2 bases from V and 1 base from J, with 8 bases between. In germline, CDR1 is LGHNA, CDR2 YSLEER. The CDR3 sequence is 15 residues long. For the CDR3, the DNA is TGCGCCAGCAGCCAATGGGGCGTGAACACCGGGGAGCTGTTTTTT. The encoded protein is CASSQWGVNTGELFF.

This chain connects TRBV9 to TRBJ2-1; tentatively, D is TRBD1 (5 bases). Germline values: CDR1 SGDLS, CDR2 YYNGEE. The ends were cut back, 4 bases at V and 3 bases at J, with 14 bases in the middle. This CDR3 is 15 amino acids long. DNA for the CDR3: TGTGCCAGCAGCCCCGGCAGGGAATTCTACAATGAGCAGTTCTTC. Protein product: CASSPGREFYNEQFF.

In DNA form, the CDR3 reads TGTGCCAGCAGCCACTTCCTAGCGGGGTCGGATGAGCAGTTCTTC. Its protein product is CASSHFLAGSDEQFF. The chain employs TRBV3-1 and TRBJ2-1, with 9 bases that match TRBD2. Germline CDR1 is LGHDT and CDR2 is YNNKEL (reference sequence). There are 15 residues in the CDR3. V lost 3 bases, J lost 8 bases, and 8 bases stayed unmatched.